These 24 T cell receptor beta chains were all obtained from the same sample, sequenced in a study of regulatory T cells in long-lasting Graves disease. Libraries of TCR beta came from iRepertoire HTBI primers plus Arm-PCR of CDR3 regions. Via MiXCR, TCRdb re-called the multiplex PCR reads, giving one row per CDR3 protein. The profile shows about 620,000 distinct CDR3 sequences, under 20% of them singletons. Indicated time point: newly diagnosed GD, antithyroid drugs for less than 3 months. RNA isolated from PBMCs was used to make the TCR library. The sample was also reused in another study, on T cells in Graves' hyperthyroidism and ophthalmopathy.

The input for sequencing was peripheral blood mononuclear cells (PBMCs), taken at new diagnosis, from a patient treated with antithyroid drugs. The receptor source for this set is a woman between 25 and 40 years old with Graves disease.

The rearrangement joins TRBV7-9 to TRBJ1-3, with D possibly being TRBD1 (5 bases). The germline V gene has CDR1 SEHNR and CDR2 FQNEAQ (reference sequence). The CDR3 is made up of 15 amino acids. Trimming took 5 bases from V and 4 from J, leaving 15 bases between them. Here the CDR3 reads CASSPGPTRGNTIYF. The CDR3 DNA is TGTGCCAGCAGCCCGGGACCGACCAGGGGAAACACCATATATTTT.

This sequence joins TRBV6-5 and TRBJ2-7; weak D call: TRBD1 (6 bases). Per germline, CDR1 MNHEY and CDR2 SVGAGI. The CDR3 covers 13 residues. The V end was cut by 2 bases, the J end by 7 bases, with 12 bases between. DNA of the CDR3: TGTGCCAGCAGTTACGGGGGCTCGTGGGAGCAGTACTTC. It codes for CASSYGGSWEQYF.

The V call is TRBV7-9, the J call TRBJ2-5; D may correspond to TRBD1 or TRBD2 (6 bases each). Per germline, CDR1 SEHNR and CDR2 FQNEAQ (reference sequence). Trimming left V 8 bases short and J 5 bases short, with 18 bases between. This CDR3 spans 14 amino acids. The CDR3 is CASGGGTGKETQYF. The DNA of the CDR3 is TGTGCCAGCGGAGGGGGAACAGGGAAGGAGACCCAGTACTTC.

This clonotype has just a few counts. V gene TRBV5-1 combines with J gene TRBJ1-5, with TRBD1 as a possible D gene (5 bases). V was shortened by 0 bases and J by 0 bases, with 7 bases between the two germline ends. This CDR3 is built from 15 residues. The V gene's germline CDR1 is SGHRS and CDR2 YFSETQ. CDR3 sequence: CASSLDGASNQPQHF. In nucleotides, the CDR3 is TGCGCCAGCAGCTTGGACGGGGCTAGCAATCAGCCCCAGCATTTT.

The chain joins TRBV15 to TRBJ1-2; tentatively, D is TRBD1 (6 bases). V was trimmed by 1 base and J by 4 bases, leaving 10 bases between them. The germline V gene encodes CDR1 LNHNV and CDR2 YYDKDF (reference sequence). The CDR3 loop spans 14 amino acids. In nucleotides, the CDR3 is TGTGCCACCAGCAGAGTAGGACAGTTCTATGGCTACACCTTC. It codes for CATSRVGQFYGYTF.

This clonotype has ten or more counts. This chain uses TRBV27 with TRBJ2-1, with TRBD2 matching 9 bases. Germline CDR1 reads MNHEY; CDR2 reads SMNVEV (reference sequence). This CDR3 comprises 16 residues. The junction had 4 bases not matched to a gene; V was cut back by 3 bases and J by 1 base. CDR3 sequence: CASSFFAGGSYNEQFF. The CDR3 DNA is TGTGCCAGCAGTTTTTTTGCGGGAGGGTCCTACAATGAGCAGTTCTTC.

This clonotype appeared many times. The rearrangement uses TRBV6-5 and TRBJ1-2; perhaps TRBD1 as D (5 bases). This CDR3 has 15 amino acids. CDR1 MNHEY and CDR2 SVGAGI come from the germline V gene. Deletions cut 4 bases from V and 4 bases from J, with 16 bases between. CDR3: CASSLPPAGVYGYTF. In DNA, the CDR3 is TGTGCCAGCAGTTTACCGCCAGCGGGGGTCTATGGCTACACCTTC.

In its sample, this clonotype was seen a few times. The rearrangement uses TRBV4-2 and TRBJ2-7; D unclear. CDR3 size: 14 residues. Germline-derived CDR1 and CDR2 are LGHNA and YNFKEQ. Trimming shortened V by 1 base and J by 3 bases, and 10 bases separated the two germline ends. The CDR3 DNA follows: TGTGCCAGCAGCCAAGGCTGGCGAGACTACGAGCAGTACTTC. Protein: CASSQGWRDYEQYF.

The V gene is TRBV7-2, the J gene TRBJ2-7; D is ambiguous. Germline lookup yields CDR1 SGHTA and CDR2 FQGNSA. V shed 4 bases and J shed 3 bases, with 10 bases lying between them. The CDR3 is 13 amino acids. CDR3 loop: CASSSQWGYEQYF. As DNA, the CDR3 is TGTGCCAGCAGCTCCCAATGGGGCTACGAGCAGTACTTC.

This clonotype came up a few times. CDR3 sequence reads: CASSLHNQAGSNSPLHF. The CDR3 DNA reads as TGTGCCAGCAGTTTGCACAACCAGGCGGGGAGCAATTCACCCCTCCACTTT. V and J are TRBV28 and TRBJ1-6; D gene uncertain. In germline, CDR1 is MDHEN, CDR2 SYDVKM. This CDR3 spans 17 amino acids. V was shortened by 3 bases and J by 7 bases, with 19 bases between the two germline ends. The variable domain in full, with the rest retrieved from reference TRBV28 and TRBJ1-6, is DVKVTQSSRYLVKRTGEKVFLECVQDMDHENMFWYRQDPGLGLRLIYFSYDVKMKEKGDIPEGYSVSREKKERFSLILESASTNQTSMYLCASSLHNQAGSNSPLHFGNGTRLTVT.

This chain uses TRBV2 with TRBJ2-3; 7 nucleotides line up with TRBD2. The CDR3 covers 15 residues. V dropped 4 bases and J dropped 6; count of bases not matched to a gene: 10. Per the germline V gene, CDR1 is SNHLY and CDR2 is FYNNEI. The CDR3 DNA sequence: TGTGCCAGCAGTGGTCAGGGAGGGCCATGGGATACGCAGTATTTT. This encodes CASSGQGGPWDTQYF.

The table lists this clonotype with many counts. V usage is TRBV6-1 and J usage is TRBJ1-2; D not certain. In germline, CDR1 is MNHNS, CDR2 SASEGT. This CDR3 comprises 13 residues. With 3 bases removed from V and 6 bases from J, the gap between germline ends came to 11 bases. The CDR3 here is CASSDGGGDGYTF. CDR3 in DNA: TGTGCCAGCAGTGATGGAGGTGGGGATGGCTACACCTTC.

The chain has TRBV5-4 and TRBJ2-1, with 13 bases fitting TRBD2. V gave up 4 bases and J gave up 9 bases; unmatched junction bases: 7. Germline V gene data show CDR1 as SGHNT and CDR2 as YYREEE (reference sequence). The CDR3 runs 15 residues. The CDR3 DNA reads TGTGCCAGCAGCGGGACTAGCGGGAAGTCGGGTGAGCAGTTCTTC. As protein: CASSGTSGKSGEQFF.

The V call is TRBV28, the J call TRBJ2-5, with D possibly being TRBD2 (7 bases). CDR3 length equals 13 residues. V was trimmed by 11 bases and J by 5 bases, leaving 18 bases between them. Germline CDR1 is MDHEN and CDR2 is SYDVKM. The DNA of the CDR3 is TGTGCCTCTAGGGGGGGCAGGGAGGAGACCCAGTACTTC. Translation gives CASRGGREETQYF.

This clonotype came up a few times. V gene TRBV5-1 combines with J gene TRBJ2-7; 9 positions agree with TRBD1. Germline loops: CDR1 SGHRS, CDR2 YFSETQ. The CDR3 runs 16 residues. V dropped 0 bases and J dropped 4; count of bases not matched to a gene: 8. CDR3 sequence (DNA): TGCGCCAGCAGCTTGGCCCCCGGGACAGGGAGTTACGAGCAGTACTTC. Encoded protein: CASSLAPGTGSYEQYF.

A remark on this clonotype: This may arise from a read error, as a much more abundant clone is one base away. The CDR3 coding sequence is TGTGCCACCCAAGAACAGGGAAATGAGCAGTTCTTC. This gives the protein CATQEQGNEQFF. This chain uses TRBV28 with TRBJ2-1, with D possibly TRBD1 on 6 matching bases. The V end was cut by 10 bases, the J end by 7 bases, with 14 bases between. The CDR3 has 12 residues. Germline values: CDR1 MDHEN, CDR2 SYDVKM.

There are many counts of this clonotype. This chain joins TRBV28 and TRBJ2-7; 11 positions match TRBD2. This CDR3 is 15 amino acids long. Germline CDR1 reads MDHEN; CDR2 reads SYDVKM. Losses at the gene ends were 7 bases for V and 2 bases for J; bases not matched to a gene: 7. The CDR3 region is CASNTPGLAAYEQYF. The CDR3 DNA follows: TGTGCCAGCAATACACCGGGACTAGCGGCCTACGAGCAGTACTTC.

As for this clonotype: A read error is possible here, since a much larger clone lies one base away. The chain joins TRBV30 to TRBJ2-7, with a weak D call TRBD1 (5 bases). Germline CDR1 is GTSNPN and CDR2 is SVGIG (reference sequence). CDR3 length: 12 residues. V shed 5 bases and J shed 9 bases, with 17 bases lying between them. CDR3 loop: CAWGPRQGGQYF. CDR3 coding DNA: TGTGCCTGGGGCCCCCGTCAGGGCGGGCAGTACTTC.

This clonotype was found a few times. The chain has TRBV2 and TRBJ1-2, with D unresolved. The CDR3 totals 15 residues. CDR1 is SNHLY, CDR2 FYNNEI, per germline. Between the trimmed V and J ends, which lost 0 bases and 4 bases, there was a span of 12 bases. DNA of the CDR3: TGTGCCAGCAGTGAAGCAGATCGCGGGATCTATGGCTACACCTTC. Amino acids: CASSEADRGIYGYTF.

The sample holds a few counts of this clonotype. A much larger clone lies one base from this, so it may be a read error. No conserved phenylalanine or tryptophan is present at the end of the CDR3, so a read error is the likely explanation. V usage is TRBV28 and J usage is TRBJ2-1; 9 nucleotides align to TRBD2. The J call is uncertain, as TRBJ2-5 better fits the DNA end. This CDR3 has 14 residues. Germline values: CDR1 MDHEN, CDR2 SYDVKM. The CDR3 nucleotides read TGTGCCAGCAAATTAGCGGGAGAGAGCGAGACCCAGTACCTC. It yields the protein CASKLAGESETQYL.

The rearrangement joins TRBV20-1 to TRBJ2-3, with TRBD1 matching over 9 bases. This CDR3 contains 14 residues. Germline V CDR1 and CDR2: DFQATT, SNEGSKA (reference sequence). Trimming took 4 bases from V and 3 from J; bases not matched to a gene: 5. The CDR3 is CSANRQGGTDTQYF. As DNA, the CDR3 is TGCAGTGCTAATAGACAGGGGGGGACAGATACGCAGTATTTT.

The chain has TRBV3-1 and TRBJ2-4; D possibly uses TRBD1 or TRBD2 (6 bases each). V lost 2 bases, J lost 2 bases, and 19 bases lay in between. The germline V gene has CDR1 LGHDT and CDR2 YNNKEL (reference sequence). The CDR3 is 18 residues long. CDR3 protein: CASSQRSQGSGSKNIQYF. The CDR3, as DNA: TGTGCCAGCAGCCAACGGTCTCAGGGGAGCGGGTCCAAAAACATTCAGTACTTC.

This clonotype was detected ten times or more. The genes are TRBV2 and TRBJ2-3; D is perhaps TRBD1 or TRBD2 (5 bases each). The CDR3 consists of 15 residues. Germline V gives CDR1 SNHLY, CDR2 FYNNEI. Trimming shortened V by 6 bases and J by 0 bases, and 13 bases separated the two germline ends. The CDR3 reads CASSRRDLSTDTQYF. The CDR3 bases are TGTGCCAGCAGCCGAAGGGACCTCAGCACAGATACGCAGTATTTT.

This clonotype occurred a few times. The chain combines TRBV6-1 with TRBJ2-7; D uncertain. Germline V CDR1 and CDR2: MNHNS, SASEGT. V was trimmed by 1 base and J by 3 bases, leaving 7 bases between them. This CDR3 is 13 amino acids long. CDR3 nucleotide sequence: TGTGCCAGCAGTGAAGTGACCGGCTACGAGCAGTACTTC. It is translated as CASSEVTGYEQYF.